The 2 T cell receptor beta chains listed next were all sequenced from one sample in a study of shared clonotypes between healthy human individuals (dated by TCRdb to 2018 to 2020). The method was the immunoSEQ multiplex PCR assay. The source is immuneACCESS, and TCRdb retained only in-frame sequences with V and J called. Part of the clones is not carried over; for the studies checked, unresolved V genes explain less than half of this, and the remainder is unexplained. The sample includes 2 million to 3 million clones, with over 85% observed a single time. Together, the top ten hold roughly 0.39% of the sample. The specimen was naive CD4+ T cells from PBMCs. This sample's cell subset or site label indicates: CD45RA+ positively selected. These receptors were taken from a man aged 18 to 35 in good health. Some clones in this sample may be carry-over from other donors' samples.

The chain links TRBV21-1 to TRBJ2-3; whether TRBD2, the table's D call, matches the DNA was not checked. TRBV21-1 is a documented pseudogene. The CDR3 runs 17 residues. DNA of the CDR3: TGTGCCAGCAGCAAAGAGGCTAGCGGACCTCTCACAGATACGCAGTATTTT. The encoded protein is CASSKEASGPLTDTQYF.

The chain carries TRBV15 and TRBJ2-3, with a tentative D call TRBD2 (5 bases). V lost 0 bases to trimming and J lost 4 bases, with 8 bases between them. The CDR3 has 14 residues. Germline CDR1 is LNHNV and CDR2 is YYDKDF (reference sequence). The CDR3 DNA reads as TGTGCCACCAGCAGAGATGCGAGGGCAGATACGCAGTATTTT. Amino acid sequence: CATSRDARADTQYF.